These 14 T cell receptor beta chains originate from one sample sequenced in a study of T-cell reconstitution after alpha-beta-depleted transplantation in children. Preparation of the TCRbeta library used unique molecular identifiers. TCRdb ran MiXCR on the PCR reads and lists one entry per CDR3 protein. The table includes approximately 340,000 distinct CDR3 sequences, approximately 10% detected once. This specimen consisted of PBMCs from the stem cell graft donor, obtained from the stem cell graft. These receptor sequences come from a human donor who donated a stem cell graft to a child with acute lymphoblastic leukemia.

This chain connects TRBV12-3 or TRBV12-4 to TRBJ2-7; 11 bases match TRBD2. CDR3 length: 15 residues. J was trimmed by 4 bases and V by 6 bases; bases with no gene match: 8. This CDR3 reads CASSLIAGGKYEQYF. CDR3 DNA sequence: TGTGCCAGCAGCCTGATAGCGGGAGGGAAGTACGAGCAGTACTTC.

This clonotype was seen only a few times. The chain is built from TRBV5-6 and TRBJ2-5; TRBD2 matches 11 bases. The germline V gene has CDR1 SGHDT and CDR2 YYEEEE. CDR3 length equals 19 residues. Trimming at V came to 2 bases and at J to 0 bases, leaving 12 bases not matched to a gene. CDR3 loop: CASSFHSGRGGADQETQYF. Written as DNA, the CDR3 is TGTGCCAGCAGCTTCCATAGCGGGAGGGGAGGGGCGGACCAAGAGACCCAGTACTTC.

This clonotype was recorded a few times. The rearrangement uses TRBV7-2 and TRBJ2-5, with D unresolved. This CDR3 is 16 amino acids long. Germline V gene data show CDR1 as SGHTA and CDR2 as FQGNSA. V lost 2 bases and J lost 1, with 14 bases in between. Here the CDR3 reads CASSLRRLAPQETQYF. As DNA, the CDR3 is TGTGCCAGCAGCTTACGTCGGTTAGCTCCCCAAGAGACCCAGTACTTC.

A few counts support this clonotype. This rearrangement joins TRBV5-1 to TRBJ1-3, with D perhaps matching TRBD1 (5 bases). In germline, CDR1 is SGHRS, CDR2 YFSETQ. The CDR3 spans 14 residues. V dropped 4 bases and J dropped 6 bases, with 14 bases sitting between them. CDR3 DNA sequence: TGCGCCAGCAGCGCAGGACAAGCTGCAAACACCATATATTTT. This codes for CASSAGQAANTIYF.

The chain links TRBV6-6 to TRBJ2-2; the D gene is possibly TRBD2 (5 bases). The CDR3 runs 12 residues. V gave up 5 bases and J gave up 7 bases, with 8 bases separating them. Germline CDR1 is MNHNY and CDR2 is SVGAGI (reference sequence). The CDR3 DNA is TGTGCCAGCAGTCGGGGAATCGGGGAGCTGTTTTTT. It is translated as CASSRGIGELFF.

This clonotype was seen ten or more times. This chain uses TRBV9 with TRBJ2-2; D is ambiguous. CDR1 is SGDLS and CDR2 is YYNGEE in the germline V gene. V lost 0 bases and J 5 bases, leaving 2 bases between the germline ends. The CDR3 consists of 12 residues. CDR3 sequence: CASSVGTGELFF. The CDR3 region has the DNA TGTGCCAGCAGCGTAGGGACCGGGGAGCTGTTTTTT. The full variable domain, rest sourced from reference TRBV9 and TRBJ2-2, is DSGVTQTPKHLITATGQRVTLRCSPRSGDLSVYWYQQSLDQGLQFLIQYYNGEERAKGNILERFSAQQFPDLHSELNLSSLELGDSALYFCASSVGTGELFFGEGSRLTVL.

This clonotype was observed once. V is TRBV9 and J is TRBJ2-3; no clear D gene. The germline gives CDR1 SGDLS, CDR2 YYNGEE. V gave up 3 bases and J gave up 5 bases, with 10 bases separating them. The length of the CDR3 is 13 residues. The CDR3 nucleotides are TGTGCCAGCAGCGCCCGGCACGGAGATACGCAGTATTTT. Protein product: CASSARHGDTQYF.

The sample holds a few counts of this clonotype. The DNA of the CDR3 is TGTGCCAGCAGTTTTAGAGGGACAGGACCAAATGAGCAGTTCTTC. Its translation: CASSFRGTGPNEQFF. The chain joins TRBV28 to TRBJ2-1; 8 nucleotides agree with TRBD1. The V gene's germline CDR1 is MDHEN and CDR2 SYDVKM. Trimming at V came to 3 bases and at J to 7 bases, leaving 8 bases not matched to a gene. This CDR3 is built from 15 residues.

This clonotype appeared a few times. The chain combines TRBV12-3 or TRBV12-4 with TRBJ1-2, with D unresolved. The CDR3 has 14 residues. V dropped 2 bases and J dropped 2 bases, with 9 bases sitting between them. CDR3 in DNA: TGTGCCAGCAGTTTATACTCAGTAAACTATGGCTACACCTTC. Its protein product is CASSLYSVNYGYTF.

The rearrangement uses TRBV18 and TRBJ2-1; 16 positions match TRBD2. The CDR3 extends over 18 amino acids. Germline V gene sequence: CDR1 KGHSH, CDR2 LQKENI. V trimming: 5 bases; J trimming: 7 bases; junction bases outside the gene matches: 11. CDR3 sequence (DNA): TGTGCCAGCTCAACGGGACTAGCGGGAGGGGGCCCTCGAAATGAGCAGTTCTTC. This encodes CASSTGLAGGGPRNEQFF.

This clonotype showed up just a few times. The chain employs TRBV12-3 or TRBV12-4 and TRBJ2-2; either TRBD1 or TRBD2 may supply D (5 bases each). V was trimmed by 4 bases and J by 1 base, leaving 13 bases between them. There are 16 residues in the CDR3. CDR3 in amino acids: CASSSPGTGNTGELFF. The CDR3, as DNA: TGTGCCAGCAGTTCACCCGGGACGGGGAACACCGGGGAGCTGTTTTTT.

This sequence joins TRBV29-1 and TRBJ2-1, with 10 bases fitting TRBD2. CDR1 SQVTM and CDR2 ANQGSEA come from the germline V gene. Losses at the gene ends were 4 bases for V and 8 bases for J; bases not matched to a gene: 8. The CDR3 contains 14 residues. CDR3 in amino acids: CSVVGLAGEDEQFF. CDR3 nucleotides: TGCAGCGTTGTTGGGCTAGCGGGAGAGGATGAGCAGTTCTTC.

V usage is TRBV27 and J usage is TRBJ2-5; TRBD2 might be the D (7 bases). The CDR3 covers 12 residues. V shed 11 bases and J shed 7 bases, with 17 bases lying between them. Germline V gene data show CDR1 as MNHEY and CDR2 as SMNVEV (reference sequence). In DNA, the CDR3 is TGTGCCTCCAAGGGGGGGCTGGGGACCCAGTACTTC. Protein sequence: CASKGGLGTQYF.

This clonotype has only a few counts. V gene TRBV7-9 combines with J gene TRBJ1-2; D is unclear. Germline loops: CDR1 SEHNR, CDR2 FQNEAQ (reference sequence). V lost 1 base and J 8 bases, leaving 8 bases between the germline ends. The CDR3 is 12 residues long. The chain's CDR3 is CASSLGLQGYTF. The CDR3 DNA follows: TGTGCCAGCAGCTTAGGATTGCAAGGCTACACCTTC.